The subject of this entry is one T cell receptor (beta chain). Other DNA sequences within the sample encode an identical CDR3. This sample was included in a study of OX40 agonist ivuxolimab in advanced cancers. In the study overall: Patients got intravenous ivuxolimab at 0.01 to 10 mg/kg every 2 weeks. Partial responses occurred in Three dose-escalation patients, one with hepatocellular carcinoma and two with cutaneous melanoma.

The table came from immunoSEQ multiplex PCR; TCRdb's copy has only in-frame clones and leaves some out. The sample gives some 70,000 clones, around nine tenths of which show up once; 2% to 2.5% is in the top ten. The V end lost 6 bases, the J end lost 0 bases, and 2 bases lay between the germline ends. Germline assignment: CDR1 KGHSH and CDR2 LQKENI. The CDR3 covers 12 residues. This rearrangement joins TRBV18 to TRBJ2-2; unclear D gene. The sequence came from an adult with an advanced solid tumor such as melanoma, head and neck, liver or kidney cancer. This sample comprised CD4+ or CD8+ T cells sorted from blood, obtained in a trial of the OX40 agonist ivuxolimab. CDR3 region: CASSPNTGELFF. The CDR3 DNA sequence: TGTGCCAGCTCCCCGAACACCGGGGAGCTGTTTTTT.